What follows is one T cell receptor beta chain and its context. What antigen it recognizes has not been identified. Nothing much larger sits one base from this clone, and base qualities are not available. In the same sample, other DNA sequences code for this CDR3. Library creation used the immunoSEQ multiplex PCR assay. For the multiplex PCR, a mixture combining 60 forward primers for TCR Vbeta segments and 13 reverse primers for TCR Jbeta segments was used. The CDR3 region of rearranged TCR beta genes was amplified from genomic DNA with a multiplex PCR assay. The Illumina HiSeq System was used to sequence the amplified TCR beta libraries as 87-base-pair reads. Per the authors' processing: A later analysis tallied approximately 87 million unique TCR beta chains across the 666 repertoires, and about 12 million of those chains were shared by two or more donors. A nearest-neighbor algorithm error-corrected the raw reads and collapsed the reads into unique sequences, merging closely related sequences to remove PCR and sequencing errors. CDR3 sequences were aligned to IMGT reference sequences to assign V, D and J gene segments. Each retained sequence needed at least a six-nucleotide match to both a V gene segment and a J gene segment. Rearrangements were called productive when the CDR3 lacked stop codons and stayed in frame with V and J; all others were non-productive. CDR3 was defined by IMGT convention, running from the second conserved V-encoded cysteine to the conserved J-encoded phenylalanine. The earlier analysis of roughly 590 of the donors excluded any sequence lacking an unambiguous match to a single V gene segment. An earlier analysis of some 500 of the donors classified V segments as functional when productive rearrangements were above 56.7% and as segregating when the standard deviation between donors was above 5%. A statistical classification framework was built to diagnose cytomegalovirus status from the catalog of TCR beta chain sequences. In a later analysis, TCR nucleotide sequences were compared against IMGT/GENE-DB human TR gene sequences so that V and J genes could be assigned. The TCRdist pipeline was used in a later analysis to assign CDR3 sequences and most-parsimonious VDJ recombination scenarios. In a later analysis, each TCR beta chain was defined by its CDR3 amino acid sequence together with its V-gene family, and reads without a unique V-gene family were excluded. In a later analysis, a few hundred highly shared, low-generation-probability nucleotide sequences were removed to address suspected cross-contamination and a sequencing artifact. A later analysis calculated a clonal expansion index for each public chain from normalized within-repertoire ranks of inferred template counts. Generation probabilities in a later analysis came from a VDJ recombination model fitted to out-of-frame rearrangements, and those results were checked against IGoR. In a later analysis, TCR-TCR, TCR-HLA and TCR-CMV co-occurrence was scored with hypergeometric tests, and a repertoire-size bias correction was applied to TCR pairs. A later analysis estimated false discovery rates by permuting HLA or CMV assignments 20 times. In a later analysis, co-occurring TCRs were grouped with DBSCAN, and TCRdist sequence similarity was added when clustering was performed within HLA-allele-positive subsets. Co-occurrence clustering excluded repertoires with fewer than 30,000 or more than 120,000 public chains, plus five with anomalous nucleotide sharing. Held by TCRdb, this immuneACCESS table contains in-frame sequences only and omits some clones. Under half of the omission traces to an unresolved V gene where checked; the cause of the rest is unknown. V and J calls and clone size follow that table, whereas D and trimming were derived from the DNA. In all, the sample holds around 150,000 clones, and about 72% of those were seen once. The top ten clonotypes cover 2.1% of the sample.

The cohort consisted of hundreds of healthy bone marrow donors. Cohort members were all nominally healthy when sampled, although unrecorded immune exposures were likely present. The donor was CMV seronegative and was included in the group of several hundred seronegative cohort members. Each donor provided a peripheral blood sample, and peripheral blood mononuclear cells were used for TCR beta sequencing. Genomic DNA was extracted from the blood cell samples with the Qiagen DNeasy Blood Extraction Kit. Via the germline V gene, CDR1 is MNHEY and CDR2 SVGAGI. Its CDR3 holds 13 amino acids, cysteine through phenylalanine. Solely the CDR3 DNA is kept, with 39 bases framed from the first base. For this chain, trimming is 6 bases at the V end and 12 bases at the J end, and the number of junction bases without a gene match is 11. This sample was included in a study of cytomegalovirus exposure and HLA in healthy donors (dated by TCRdb to about 2017). Looking at the study overall: An earlier analysis of approximately 640 of the donors reported more than 250 Gb of sequence data and 117 million unique TCR beta sequences from approximately 180 million T cells. All discovery cohort repertoires had been generated on a single sequencing platform. Rather than drawing on any new phenotypic data, the later analysis identified candidate immune exposures from TCR beta sequences and the way those sequences occurred across donors. A later analysis re-examined previously published TCR beta repertoires from several hundred donors and added high-resolution HLA genotyping to investigate patterns of TCR occurrence. Around 300 gigabases of sequencing data and 70 million to 85 million unique TCR sequences were included in an early release covering around 600 HLA-typed donors. The study was designed to test whether signatures of past pathogen exposure could be identified by cataloging public T cell receptors. Besides the first cohort of around 700 subjects, a separate validation cohort made up of roughly 120 different subjects was used. The genetic ancestry cluster associated with self-reported Caucasian donors included about 81% of the roughly 400 genotyped donors. HLA typing included class I and class II loci at four-digit resolution. Because of strong linkage in the cohort, roughly five DR-DQ haplotypes were treated as single units for association and clustering. Among some 410 genotyped donors of the cohort, an average of around 250,000 unique TCR beta nucleotide sequences was sequenced per donor, of which 15% to 20% were non-productive. Donor age, sex, ethnicity and CMV serostatus were collected together with the repertoire data. Typing coverage varied by locus: roughly 629-640 donors for A, B, C, DRB1 and DQB1; approximately 500 for DQA1; about 590 for DPA1; approximately 470 for DPB1. The T cell repertoires of about 700 subjects were profiled by immunosequencing and related to cytomegalovirus serostatus. High-throughput TCR immunosequencing, statistical association of individual TCRs with disease status, and machine learning were combined to predict cytomegalovirus infection status. Genome-wide SNP genotypes for about 60% of the roughly 700 donors were used in a later genetic analysis, which treated that subset as a discovery cohort. In an earlier analysis of 500 to 650 of the donors, high-throughput TCR beta sequencing was used to judge whether each TCR beta V gene segment behaved as functional or pseudogenic. What the work shows at the level of the full study, not this receptor alone: A group of highly shared sequence variants was considered likely to be a technical artifact of the sequencing pipeline. Some 16 rarely observed V segments, including chromosome 9 orphons, were excluded from the earlier analysis of about 600 of the donors because counts were too low. Cytomegalovirus status was reported to be diagnosed by the classifier with high specificity and sensitivity in both the original and validation cohorts. Three of the identified cytomegalovirus-associated TCR beta chains were confirmed in vitro to be specific for cytomegalovirus antigens. A later analysis found that most CMV-associated TCR beta chains appeared HLA-restricted, with HLA associations seemingly driven largely by CMV exposure. A further reported finding was that TCR beta sequences accurately predicted the HLA-A and HLA-B alleles for most subjects in the first cohort. In an earlier analysis of fewer than 750 of the donors, most TCR beta V segments were observed in productive rearrangements about 87% or about 30% of the time, broadly matching IMGT annotations. In a later analysis, TCR association rates were found to vary across HLA loci, with the most associated TCRs seen for DRB1 alleles and the fewest for HLA-C alleles. Linkage disequilibrium might explain the correlated functional status among segregating V segments, but an unknown experimental factor could not be ruled out. The study gave a list of 150 to 200 TCR beta chains associated with cytomegalovirus. Several of the top co-occurrence clusters appeared to be linked to parvovirus B19, influenza, CMV and Epstein-Barr virus, according to a later analysis. Specific HLA alleles were associated with 16,951 TCR beta sequences at a false discovery rate of 0.05 in a later analysis. This cohort had only TCR beta chains sequenced, and the lack of alpha or paired-chain data limited which features could be detected. Roughly uniform sequencing depth across donors was assumed in presence/absence analyses, although this assumption may not hold. The only immune exposure information available for the cohort was CMV serostatus. Because HLA typing was missing for some donors at each locus, association tests included only the typed subset. A later genetic analysis reported fewer N-insertions in productive TCRs among donors in an Asian-associated ancestry cluster than the roughly 690-donor mean. The 87-base-pair reads could not distinguish some IMGT-functional V segments, including TRBV6-2 and TRBV6-3, so those segments were excluded. Assigning TCR associations to individual alleles was difficult when HLA alleles, especially DR and DQ, strongly co-occurred. V-gene and J-gene trimming of TCR beta chains was associated with a missense DCLRE1C variant in a later genetic analysis, and the association was replicated in an independent cohort. Most TCR sequences were seen in very few donors, while some public TCRs were found in many individuals. In a later analysis, HLA-associated TCR beta chains were found to be more clonally expanded and to have lower generation probabilities than equally common non-associated chains. It was suggested by the authors that the approach could potentially be generalized to other disease states and immunological phenotypes.

The receptor comes from a man aged 35 to 55 in good health and CMV-seronegative. Sequencing was done on a sample of PBMCs. Here the chain combines TRBV6-5 and TRBJ2-1; 7 of the junction bases match TRBD1. The sequenced DNA: TGTGCCAGCAGCCTTAGACAGGGTCTACGGCAGTTCTTC. Its coded protein is CASSLRQGLRQFF.